The 6 T cell receptor beta chains presented below share a single source sample, sequenced in a study of regulatory T cells in long-lasting Graves disease. Building the TCR beta libraries relied on iRepertoire HTBI primers, and CDR3 regions underwent Arm-PCR. TCRdb fed the multiplex PCR reads into MiXCR, producing one record per CDR3 protein. The sample lists roughly 260,000 distinct CDR3 sequences, 15% to 20% seen once, with 12% to 15% in the top ten. As to time point: newly diagnosed GD, antithyroid drugs for less than 3 months. After RNA was extracted from PBMCs, the TCR library was made from it. These same data were also listed under a study on T cells in Graves' hyperthyroidism and ophthalmopathy.

The material was peripheral blood mononuclear cells (PBMCs), obtained at new diagnosis, from a patient treated with antithyroid drugs. The source of these receptors is a woman in her thirties with Graves disease.

In this sample, this clonotype turned up many times. CDR3 coding DNA: TGCAGTGCTCTAACCGGGACTAAGGAGACCCAGTACTTC. This gives the protein CSALTGTKETQYF. The J gene is TRBJ2-5, the V gene TRBV20-1, with 7 bases fitting TRBD2. With V trimmed by 5 bases and J by 5 bases, 8 bases remained unmatched. The CDR3 loop spans 13 amino acids. Germline CDR1 is DFQATT and CDR2 is SNEGSKA (reference sequence).

This clonotype was seen many times. The V call is TRBV20-1, the J call TRBJ1-5, with D unresolved. Trimming shortened V by 5 bases and J by 7 bases, and 18 bases separated the two germline ends. Germline V lookup: CDR1 DFQATT, CDR2 SNEGSKA (reference sequence). This CDR3 comprises 14 residues. DNA for the CDR3: TGCAGTGCTCTAGAAAGCGACCGCCGGCAGCCCCAGCATTTT. This gives the protein CSALESDRRQPQHF.

V is TRBV2 and J is TRBJ1-4, with no clear D. V lost 3 bases, J lost 8 bases, and 10 bases lay in between. CDR3 length: 13 amino acids. Germline assignment: CDR1 SNHLY and CDR2 FYNNEI. DNA for the CDR3: TGTGCCAGCAGTGACAAGGCGGGAGAAAAACTGTTTTTT. This gives the protein CASSDKAGEKLFF.

This clonotype appeared many times. This sequence joins TRBV20-1 and TRBJ2-7, with D tentatively TRBD1 or TRBD2 (5 bases each). The CDR3 spans 15 residues. Germline assignment: CDR1 DFQATT and CDR2 SNEGSKA (reference sequence). Trimming shortened V by 3 bases and J by 2 bases, and 17 bases separated the two germline ends. CDR3 sequence: CSASGTPKTAYEQYF. The CDR3 nucleotides are TGCAGTGCTAGTGGGACCCCCAAGACGGCCTACGAGCAGTACTTC.

The chain joins TRBV6-2 or TRBV6-3 to TRBJ2-6; D is unresolved. Trimming took off 6 bases at V and 3 bases at J, with 15 bases between the two ends. Germline V gene data show CDR1 as MNHEY and CDR2 as SVGEGT. This CDR3 contains 16 residues. DNA of the CDR3: TGTGCCAGCAGCTTCTGGAGCTCGGGTGGGGCCAACGTCCTGACTTTC. Translated: CASSFWSSGGANVLTF.

The V call is TRBV12-3 or TRBV12-4, the J call TRBJ1-2, with TRBD1 identical over 8 bases. V shed 5 bases and J 8 bases; nucleotides not matched to a gene: 4. The length of the CDR3 is 12 residues. In nucleotides, the CDR3 is TGTGCCAGCAGTCCGACAGGGGCCGGCTACACCTTC. As protein: CASSPTGAGYTF.